This TCR beta chain stems from a study of CD8 T cells in Susac syndrome. Germline CDR1 is SGHRS and CDR2 is YFSETQ. The CDR3 length is 16 residues. The V and J ends lost 4 bases and 3 bases respectively, with 16 bases between them. CD8+ and CD4+ blood T cells underwent TCR beta sequencing. Bulk CD8+ and CD4+ cells came from magnetic negative isolation; CD8+ TEMRA by FACS. Random-hexamer reverse transcription was applied to about 0.5 to 1 ug RNA. The method of amplification for TCR beta CDR3 was immunoSEQ multiplex PCR, covering 54 Vbeta and 13 Jbeta. Each CDR3 protein is one row after TCRdb ran MiXCR on the immunoSEQ multiplex PCR reads. Seen here are around 130,000 distinct CDR3 sequences, about 95% observed once, and the top ten hold 0.095% to 0.1%.

The receptor comes from a human donor in good health. The sample taken for sequencing was CD4+ T cells from PBMCs. The chain is built from TRBV5-1 and TRBJ2-2; D may correspond to TRBD1 or TRBD2 (5 bases each). For the CDR3, the DNA is TGCGCCAGCAGCCCCCTATGGGGGAGTGACACCGGGGAGCTGTTTTTT. Residues: CASSPLWGSDTGELFF.